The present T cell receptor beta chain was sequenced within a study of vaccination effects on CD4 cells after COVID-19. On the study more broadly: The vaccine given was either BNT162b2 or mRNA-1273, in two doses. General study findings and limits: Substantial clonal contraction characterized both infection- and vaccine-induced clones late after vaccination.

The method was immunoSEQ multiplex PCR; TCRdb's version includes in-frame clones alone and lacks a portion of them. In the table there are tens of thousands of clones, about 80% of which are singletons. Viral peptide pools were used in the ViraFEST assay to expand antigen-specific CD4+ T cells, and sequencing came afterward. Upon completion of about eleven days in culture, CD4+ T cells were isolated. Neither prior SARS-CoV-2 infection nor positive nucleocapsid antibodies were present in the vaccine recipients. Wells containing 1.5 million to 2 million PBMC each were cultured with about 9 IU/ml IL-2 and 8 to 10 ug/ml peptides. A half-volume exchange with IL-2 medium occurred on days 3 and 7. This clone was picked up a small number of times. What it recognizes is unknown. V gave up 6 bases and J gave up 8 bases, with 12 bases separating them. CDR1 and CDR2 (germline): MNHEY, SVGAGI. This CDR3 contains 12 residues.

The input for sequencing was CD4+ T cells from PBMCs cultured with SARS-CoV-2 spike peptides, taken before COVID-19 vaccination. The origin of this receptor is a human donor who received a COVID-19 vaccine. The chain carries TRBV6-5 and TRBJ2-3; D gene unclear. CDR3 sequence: CASRVVPSTQYF. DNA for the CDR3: TGTGCCAGCAGAGTGGTCCCGAGTACGCAGTATTTT.